Shown below are 13 T cell receptor beta chains from a single sample sequenced in a study of shared clonotypes between healthy human individuals. Assay used: immunoSEQ multiplex PCR; TCRdb lists only in-frame clones, some missing. The sample carries about 1.5 million clones, nearly 99% recorded once. Sample: naive CD4+ T cells sorted from blood. The subset: CD45RA+ positively selected. Receptors were obtained from a man aged 30 to 39 in good health.

As concerns this clone: The same CDR3 also results from other DNA sequences found in this sample. The genes are TRBV18 and TRBJ2-5; D is unclear. The germline gives CDR1 KGHSH, CDR2 LQKENI. The germline V and J ends were trimmed by 0 bases and 4 bases, with 6 bases remaining between them. The CDR3 is 13 residues long. The CDR3 DNA reads TGTGCCAGCTCACCACCCCTCGGAGAGACCCAGTACTTC. It encodes CASSPPLGETQYF.

The chain uses TRBV7-8 and TRBJ2-3, with D possibly being TRBD2 (6 bases). This CDR3 is 15 amino acids long. The germline V gene encodes CDR1 SGHVS and CDR2 FQNEAQ. V lost 0 bases, J lost 3 bases, and 10 bases lay in between. In nucleotides, the CDR3 is TGTGCCAGCAGCTTAGCTTCGGGGAGGACAGATACGCAGTATTTT. Residues: CASSLASGRTDTQYF.

The rearrangement uses TRBV5-1 and TRBJ1-1; 9 bases line up with TRBD1. After removal of 4 bases from V and 3 bases from J, the junction contained 10 bases not matched to a gene. The CDR3 sequence is 16 residues long. The germline V gene has CDR1 SGHRS and CDR2 YFSETQ. The CDR3 sequence: CASSPRWDRADTEAFF. DNA for the CDR3: TGCGCCAGCAGCCCAAGATGGGACAGGGCGGACACTGAAGCTTTCTTT.

This clone was recorded only once. The J gene is TRBJ1-2, the V gene TRBV11-2, with D tentatively TRBD1 (6 bases). Trimming left V 5 bases short and J 1 base short, with 17 bases between. CDR1 and CDR2 from the germline V gene are SGHAT and FQNNGV. This CDR3 has 16 residues. Here the CDR3 DNA reads TGTGCCAGCAGCATTACAAGGGGGGCCGATAACTATGGCTACACCTTC. It encodes CASSITRGADNYGYTF.

This clone was observed once. The V gene is TRBV6-6, the J gene TRBJ1-3; D unresolved. Germline CDR1 MNHNY, CDR2 SVGAGI (reference sequence). V lost 6 bases and J 2 bases, leaving 14 bases between the germline ends. CDR3 length: 15 residues. CDR3 amino acids: CASRQLITAGNTIYF. CDR3 in DNA: TGTGCCAGCAGGCAACTGATAACGGCTGGAAACACCATATATTTT.

V and J are TRBV6-5 and TRBJ1-2, with 9 bases lining up with TRBD1. V gave up 8 bases and J gave up 5 bases; unmatched junction bases: 9. This CDR3 spans 14 amino acids. The germline V gene has CDR1 MNHEY and CDR2 SVGAGI. The CDR3 DNA follows: TGTGCCAGCCGTTGGGGGGACAGGGAGTATGGCTACACCTTC. Amino acids: CASRWGDREYGYTF.

J is TRBJ1-5 and V is TRBV10-3; TRBD1 might be the D (5 bases). Germline V gene sequence: CDR1 ENHRY, CDR2 SYGVKD. The CDR3 has 16 amino acids. Trimming pared 3 bases from V and 3 bases from J, leaving 15 bases between. CDR3: CAISDLGHDTNQPQHF. The CDR3 bases are TGTGCCATCAGTGATCTGGGGCACGATACCAATCAGCCCCAGCATTTT.

This sequence joins TRBV4-1 and TRBJ2-7; 10 nucleotides match TRBD1. This CDR3 region has 15 residues. Looked up from germline, CDR1 is MGHRA and CDR2 is YSYEKL. J lost 7 bases, V lost 3 bases, and 9 bases had no gene match. The DNA for the CDR3 is TGCGCCAGCAGCCAGGCCGGGACAGGGGTTGAGGAGCAGTACTTC. Translating gives CASSQAGTGVEEQYF.

CDR3: CASSLLGQGLDEKLFF. CDR3 coding DNA: TGTGCCAGCAGCTTGTTGGGACAGGGTCTGGATGAAAAACTGTTTTTT. The chain recombines TRBV5-6 with TRBJ1-4, with 9 bases that match TRBD1. Germline trimming cut 1 base from V and 6 bases from J; bases unmatched to any gene: 7. Looked up from germline, CDR1 is SGHDT and CDR2 is YYEEEE. The CDR3 covers 16 residues.

The chain combines TRBV7-6 with TRBJ1-1; 11 nucleotides match TRBD1. Germline V gene data show CDR1 as SGHVS and CDR2 as FNYEAQ. This CDR3 region has 19 residues. V trimming: 2 bases; J trimming: 5 bases; junction bases outside the gene matches: 16. The CDR3 is CASSLSLYRDRGGVTEAFF. In DNA form, the CDR3 reads TGTGCCAGCAGCTTATCCCTCTACCGGGACAGGGGGGGAGTGACTGAAGCTTTCTTT.

V usage is TRBV27 and J usage is TRBJ2-7; D is perhaps TRBD1 or TRBD2 (5 bases each). This CDR3 contains 14 residues. Trimming shortened V by 4 bases and J by 6 bases, and 16 bases separated the two germline ends. Germline CDR1 and CDR2: MNHEY and SMNVEV (reference sequence). This CDR3 reads CASSWGPRLSEQYF. DNA of the CDR3: TGTGCCAGCAGTTGGGGACCCCGTTTATCCGAGCAGTACTTC.

V usage is TRBV5-1 and J usage is TRBJ2-7, with D tentatively TRBD2 (5 bases). This CDR3 region has 14 residues. V was trimmed by 0 bases and J by 7 bases, leaving 14 bases between them. The germline V gene encodes CDR1 SGHRS and CDR2 YFSETQ. The CDR3 sequence is CASSLGRPEGEQYF. In DNA form, the CDR3 reads TGCGCCAGCAGCTTGGGTCGGCCCGAGGGAGAGCAGTACTTC.

This chain links TRBV7-9 with TRBJ1-3, with TRBD1 as a possible D gene (5 bases). Trimming took 1 base from V and 2 from J, leaving 9 bases between them. Germline loops: CDR1 SEHNR, CDR2 FQNEAQ (reference sequence). The CDR3 sequence is 15 residues long. DNA for the CDR3: TGTGCCAGCAGCTTAGGGGGGGTGACTGGAAACACCATATATTTT. Translation gives CASSLGGVTGNTIYF.